The 8 T cell receptor beta chains below come from one sample, sequenced in a study of T-cell reconstitution after alpha-beta-depleted transplantation in children. Library preparation (for TCRbeta) was performed with unique molecular identifiers. MiXCR, run by TCRdb on the PCR reads, gives a single entry per CDR3 protein. The repertoire consists of about 20,000 distinct CDR3 sequences, with 13% occurring once and the leading ten covering 35%. Specimen: PBMCs, mostly from graft donor cells, collected 60 days after TCRalphabeta/CD19-depleted stem cell transplant. These TCRs come from a female patient aged 2-9 years who had a stem cell transplant for congenital amegakaryocytic thrombocytopenia, so the T cells may come from the graft donor.

This clonotype was picked up many times. The chain recombines TRBV12-3 or TRBV12-4 with TRBJ2-6; perhaps TRBD2 as D (5 bases). This CDR3 region has 17 residues. Trimming took 4 bases from V and 0 from J, leaving 13 bases between them. For the CDR3, the DNA is TGTGCCAGCAGTTCAACGTTGGGGAGCTCTGGGGCCAACGTCCTGACTTTC. Encoded protein: CASSSTLGSSGANVLTF.

This clonotype was detected a few times. This chain connects TRBV20-1 to TRBJ1-4; D is unresolved. The V gene lost 5 bases and the J gene lost 7 bases, with 14 bases spanning the gap. The CDR3 covers 13 residues. Germline CDR1 DFQATT, CDR2 SNEGSKA (reference sequence). The CDR3 protein is CSAYEPSLEKLFF. CDR3 bases: TGCAGTGCTTATGAACCCTCTCTTGAAAAACTGTTTTTT.

This clonotype was detected ten times or more. The chain couples TRBV20-1 to TRBJ2-5; no clear D gene. V shed 3 bases and J shed 1 base, with 3 bases lying between them. The CDR3 is 11 residues long. In germline, CDR1 is DFQATT, CDR2 SNEGSKA (reference sequence). The CDR3 loop is CSARVQETQYF. Written as DNA, the CDR3 is TGCAGTGCTAGGGTCCAAGAGACCCAGTACTTC.

This clonotype showed up many times. J is TRBJ1-1 and V is TRBV5-1, with TRBD1 as a possible D gene (5 bases). The V and J ends lost 5 bases and 1 base respectively, with 12 bases between them. Germline V gene sequence: CDR1 SGHRS, CDR2 YFSETQ. The CDR3 has 14 residues. This chain's CDR3 is CASSLWGPNTEAFF. DNA for the CDR3: TGCGCCAGCAGTTTGTGGGGCCCGAACACTGAAGCTTTCTTT.

The table lists this clonotype with many counts. This sequence joins TRBV21-1 and TRBJ2-2. TRBV21-1 is a known pseudogene. The CDR3 runs 12 residues. The CDR3 region is CASSSDTGELFF. The CDR3 coding sequence is TGTGCCAGCAGCTCCGACACCGGGGAGCTGTTTTTT.

This clonotype has a count of ten or more. The chain combines TRBV4-1 with TRBJ1-1; D is possibly TRBD1 (6 bases). Germline assignment: CDR1 MGHRA and CDR2 YSYEKL. Trimming stripped 0 bases from V and 6 bases from J, with 11 bases between. There are 14 residues in the CDR3. The CDR3 region has the DNA TGCGCCAGCAGCCAAGATTTCAGGGGCGCTGAAGCTTTCTTT. Amino acids: CASSQDFRGAEAFF.

This clonotype was seen at least ten times. This rearrangement joins TRBV5-4 to TRBJ1-6; D is ambiguous. Looked up from germline, CDR1 is SGHNT and CDR2 is YYREEE (reference sequence). The CDR3 is made up of 15 amino acids. V was trimmed by 3 bases and J by 0 bases, leaving 7 bases between them. The chain's CDR3 is CASSYDTSYNSPLHF. CDR3 coding DNA: TGTGCCAGCAGCTATGACACCTCCTATAATTCACCCCTCCACTTT.

Ten or more counts support this clonotype. The chain links TRBV7-2 to TRBJ1-4; D perhaps matches TRBD1 (5 bases). This CDR3 spans 16 amino acids. Germline V gene data show CDR1 as SGHTA and CDR2 as FQGNSA. With 5 bases removed from V and 3 bases from J, the gap between germline ends came to 16 bases. The DNA for the CDR3 is TGTGCCAGCAGCCTTGGAGGGGCGAAGGCTAATGAAAAACTGTTTTTT. It codes for CASSLGGAKANEKLFF.